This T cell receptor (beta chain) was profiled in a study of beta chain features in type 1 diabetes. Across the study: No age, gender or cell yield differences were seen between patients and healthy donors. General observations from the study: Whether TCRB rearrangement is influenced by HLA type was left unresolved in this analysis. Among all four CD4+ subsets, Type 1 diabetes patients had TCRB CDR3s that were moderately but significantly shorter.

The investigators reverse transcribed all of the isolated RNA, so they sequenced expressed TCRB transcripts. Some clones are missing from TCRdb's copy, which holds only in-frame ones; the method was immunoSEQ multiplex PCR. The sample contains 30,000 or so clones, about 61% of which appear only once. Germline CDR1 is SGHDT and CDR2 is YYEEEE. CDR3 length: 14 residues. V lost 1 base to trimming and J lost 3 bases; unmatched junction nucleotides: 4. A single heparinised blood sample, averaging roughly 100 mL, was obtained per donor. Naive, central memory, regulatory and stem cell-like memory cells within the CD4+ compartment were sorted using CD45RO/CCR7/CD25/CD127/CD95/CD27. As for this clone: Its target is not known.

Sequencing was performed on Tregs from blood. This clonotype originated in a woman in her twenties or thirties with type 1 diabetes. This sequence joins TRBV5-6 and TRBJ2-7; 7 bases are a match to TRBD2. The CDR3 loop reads CASSLSGGGYEQYF. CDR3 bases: TGTGCCAGCAGCTTGTCTGGGGGGGGCTACGAGCAGTACTTC.